These T cell receptor beta chains were read from a single sample in a study of shared clonotypes between healthy human individuals. Sequencing was performed with immunoSEQ multiplex PCR; in TCRdb, only in-frame clones are kept and a portion is missing. Of a few million clones in the sample, just over 90% are singletons; the top ten hold about 0.39%. Sequencing was performed on naive CD4+ T cells from PBMCs. The receptor set was obtained from a man aged 18 to 29 in good health. Some clones in this sample may be carry-over from other donors' samples. CDR3s include the opening cysteine and the closing phenylalanine or tryptophan. D genes are given only for firm matches. Only some rows state a clone size, as once, few, many or a class for expanded clones.

CSVRVVTAGRYYGYTF,TGCAGCGTTCGTGTTGTAACAGCGGGAAGGTACTATGGCTACACCTTC,TRBV29-1,NA,NA,TRBJ1-2
CASSLVTWGYTF,TGTGCCAGCAGTTTAGTCACATGGGGCTACACCTTC,TRBV28,NA,NA,TRBJ1-2
CTSSQGVRLADSYNEQFF,TGCACCAGCAGCCAAGGGGTCCGCCTAGCCGACTCCTACAATGAGCAGTTCTTC,TRBV1,NA,NA,TRBJ2-1
CASTQEVDGDWTYEQYF,TGTGCCAGCACCCAAGAGGTGGATGGGGACTGGACCTACGAGCAGTACTTC,TRBV6-8,NA,NA,TRBJ2-7
CASSSYDEQFF,TGTGCCAGCAGTTCTTACGATGAGCAGTTCTTC,TRBV6-5,NA,NA,TRBJ2-1
CATRVGGLAGTGELFF,TGTGCCACCAGAGTGGGGGGACTAGCAGGGACCGGGGAGCTGTTTTTT,TRBV28,NA,TRBD2,TRBJ2-2
CATLDGERNYGYTF,TGTGCCACTCTAGACGGTGAACGAAACTATGGCTACACCTTC,TRBV6-6,NA,NA,TRBJ1-2
CASSSASGGEETQYF,TGCGCCAGCAGCTCCGCATCAGGGGGGGAAGAGACCCAGTACTTC,TRBV5-1,NA,NA,TRBJ2-5
CASSWGLADDNEQFF,TGCGCCAGCAGCTGGGGACTAGCGGACGACAATGAGCAGTTCTTC,TRBV5-1,few,TRBD2,TRBJ2-1
CASSLTNWDEQFF,TGTGCCAGCAGCCTTACTAACTGGGATGAGCAGTTCTTC,TRBV9,NA,NA,TRBJ2-1
CAISGQGLAGASGANVLTF,TGTGCCATCAGTGGCCAGGGACTAGCGGGAGCTAGTGGGGCCAACGTCCTGACTTTC,TRBV10-3,NA,TRBD2,TRBJ2-6
CASSQGTSGRISSYNEQFF,TGCGCCAGCAGCCAGGGGACTAGCGGGAGGATTAGCTCCTACAATGAGCAGTTCTTC,TRBV4-1,NA,TRBD2,TRBJ2-1
CASSYSWKATNEKLFF,TGTGCCAGCAGTTACTCGTGGAAAGCAACTAATGAAAAACTGTTTTTT,TRBV6-6,NA,NA,TRBJ1-4
CASSGSPRDRAVYEQYF,TGCGCCAGCAGCGGCAGCCCCCGGGACAGGGCTGTATACGAGCAGTACTTC,TRBV4-1,NA,TRBD1,TRBJ2-7
CASRPLMLLGGYTF,TGTGCCAGCAGGCCTCTAATGCTCCTCGGTGGCTACACCTTC,TRBV7-6,NA,NA,TRBJ1-2
CASSWDRGQPQHF,TGTGCCAGCAGTTGGGACAGGGGTCAGCCCCAGCATTTT,TRBV27,NA,TRBD1,TRBJ1-5
CASSLLYYGYTF,TGTGCCAGCAGCTTGCTGTACTATGGCTACACCTTC,TRBV5-8,once,NA,TRBJ1-2
CASSPLQDSGTDTQYF,TGTGCCAGCTCACCACTCCAGGACAGTGGCACAGATACGCAGTATTTT,TRBV18,NA,NA,TRBJ2-3
CASSHTSGLNNEQFF,TGTGCCAGCAGCCATACTAGCGGACTGAACAATGAGCAGTTCTTC,TRBV27,NA,TRBD2,TRBJ2-1
CASSLGQIAKNIQYF,TGTGCCAGCAGTTTAGGGCAGATAGCCAAAAACATTCAGTACTTC,TRBV28,NA,NA,TRBJ2-4
CSVAPNKDYGYTF,TGCAGCGTTGCCCCAAACAAAGACTATGGCTACACCTTC,TRBV29-1,NA,NA,TRBJ1-2
CASSPGLAASTDTQYF,TGTGCCAGCAGCCCGGGACTAGCCGCTAGCACAGATACGCAGTATTTT,TRBV27,NA,TRBD2,TRBJ2-3
CASSQAGANTGELFF,TGTGCCAGCAGCCAAGCGGGAGCCAACACCGGGGAGCTGTTTTTT,TRBV28,NA,TRBD2,TRBJ2-2
CASSLRDGYNEQFF,TGCGCCAGCAGCTTACGGGACGGATACAATGAGCAGTTCTTC,TRBV5-1,NA,NA,TRBJ2-1
CASSGGQLQETQYF,TGTGCCAGCAGTGGCGGTCAACTCCAAGAGACCCAGTACTTC,TRBV2,NA,NA,TRBJ2-5
CASNKVTGQDEQYF,TGCGCCAGCAACAAAGTGACAGGGCAAGACGAGCAGTACTTC,TRBV5-1,NA,TRBD1,TRBJ2-7